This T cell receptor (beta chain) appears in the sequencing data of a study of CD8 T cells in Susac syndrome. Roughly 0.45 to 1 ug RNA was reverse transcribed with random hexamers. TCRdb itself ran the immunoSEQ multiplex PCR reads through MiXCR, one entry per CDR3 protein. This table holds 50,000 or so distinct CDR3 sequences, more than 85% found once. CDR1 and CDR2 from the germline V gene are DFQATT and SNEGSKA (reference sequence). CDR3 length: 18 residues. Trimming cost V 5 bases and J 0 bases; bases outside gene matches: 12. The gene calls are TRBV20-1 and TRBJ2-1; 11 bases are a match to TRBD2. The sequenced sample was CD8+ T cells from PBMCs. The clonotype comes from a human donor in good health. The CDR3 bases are TGCAGTGCTCAAACTAGCGGGAGTGCCGATTTCTCCTACAATGAGCAGTTCTTC. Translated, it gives CSAQTSGSADFSYNEQFF.